These 31 T cell receptor beta chains were all obtained from the same sample, sequenced in a study of blood T cell repertoires in COVID-19. Assay: immunoSEQ multiplex PCR; the TCRdb copy retains only in-frame clones and omits some. Among 200,000 to 300,000 clones listed, around four fifths were seen once. Sequenced input: peripheral blood. All receptors come from a woman between 55 and 75 years old with active or convalescent COVID-19.

The rearrangement links TRBV28 to TRBJ1-2, with TRBD1 identical over 8 bases. The germline gives CDR1 MDHEN, CDR2 SYDVKM. The CDR3 spans 15 residues. The ends lost 6 bases at V and 12 bases at J; junction bases unmatched: 18. The CDR3 bases are TGTGCCAGCAGGCCGGGGGCGACAGGGGCCTCGTGGGACACCTTC. Amino acids: CASRPGATGASWDTF.

This sequence joins TRBV19 and TRBJ1-1; a weak D match, TRBD1 (5 bases). V dropped 3 bases and J dropped 10 bases, with 18 bases sitting between them. CDR3 size: 14 residues. The V gene's germline CDR1 is LNHDA and CDR2 SQIVND (reference sequence). The chain's CDR3 is CASSIGGQGGSAFF. The CDR3 coding sequence is TGTGCCAGTAGTATCGGCGGGCAGGGAGGGTCAGCTTTCTTT. Looking up the rest from reference TRBV19 and TRBJ1-1 gives the full variable domain: DGGITQSPKYLFRKEGQNVTLSCEQNLNHDAMYWYRQDPGQGLRLIYYSQIVNDFQKGDIAEGYSVSREKKESFPLTVTSAQKNPTAFYLCASSIGGQGGSAFFGQGTRLTVV.

The genes are TRBV28 and TRBJ2-4; the D is unclear. CDR3 size: 14 residues. The V and J ends lost 3 bases and 0 bases respectively, with 6 bases between them. Per germline, CDR1 MDHEN and CDR2 SYDVKM. Here the CDR3 reads CASSLIAAKNIQYF. Written as DNA, the CDR3 is TGTGCCAGCAGTTTGATAGCAGCCAAAAACATTCAGTACTTC.

The rearrangement joins TRBV7-2 to TRBJ2-3, with D maybe TRBD1 (5 bases). Germline V gene data show CDR1 as SGHTA and CDR2 as FQGNSA. The CDR3 spans 14 residues. Trimming cost V 1 base and J 0 bases, with 5 bases left between them. The CDR3 DNA sequence: TGTGCCAGCAGCTTAGACAGGAGCACAGATACGCAGTATTTT. This gives the protein CASSLDRSTDTQYF.

V usage is TRBV29-1 and J usage is TRBJ1-6, with 7 bases aligning to TRBD1. The CDR3 spans 13 residues. CDR1 is SQVTM, CDR2 ANQGSEA, per germline. The V and J ends lost 5 bases and 6 bases, in that order; junction bases with no gene match: 4. CDR3 in amino acids: CSVLRDSNSPLHF. The CDR3 nucleotides read TGCAGCGTTCTGCGGGACAGTAATTCACCCCTCCACTTT. The variable domain in full, with the rest retrieved from reference TRBV29-1 and TRBJ1-6, is SAVISQKPSRDICQRGTSLTIQCQVDSQVTMMFWYRQQPGQSLTLIATANQGSEATYESGFVIDKFPISRPNLTFSTLTVSNMSPEDSSIYLCSVLRDSNSPLHFGNGTRLTVT.

In nucleotides, the CDR3 is TGTGCCAGCAGTGAGTCAGGGAACCAAGAGACCCAGTACTTC. It encodes CASSESGNQETQYF. The chain couples TRBV6-1 to TRBJ2-5; D is perhaps TRBD1 (5 bases). V gave up 3 bases and J gave up 0 bases, with 8 bases separating them. CDR1 and CDR2 from the germline V gene are MNHNS and SASEGT. The CDR3 covers 14 residues.

The chain recombines TRBV30 with TRBJ1-2; TRBD1 might be the D (5 bases). Germline V gives CDR1 GTSNPN, CDR2 SVGIG (reference sequence). V gave up 3 bases and J gave up 4 bases, with 15 bases separating them. CDR3 length: 14 residues. In DNA, the CDR3 is TGTGCCTGGAGGGCCCAGGGCAGCTTCTATGGCTACACCTTC. As protein: CAWRAQGSFYGYTF.

The chain recombines TRBV6-5 with TRBJ1-4; TRBD1 might be the D (5 bases). Germline V lookup: CDR1 MNHEY, CDR2 SVGAGI. V dropped 0 bases and J dropped 7 bases, with 12 bases sitting between them. This CDR3 comprises 15 residues. CDR3 sequence reads: CASSYSGGFIEKLFF. For the CDR3, the DNA is TGTGCCAGCAGTTACTCGGGGGGTTTTATTGAAAAACTGTTTTTT.

CDR3 nucleotide sequence: TGTGCCAGCACCCCAGGGACCAAAAACATTCAGTACTTC. Amino acids: CASTPGTKNIQYF. V is TRBV7-9 and J is TRBJ2-4; possible D gene TRBD1, 5 bases. V shed 7 bases and J shed 2 bases, with 9 bases lying between them. CDR1 is SEHNR and CDR2 is FQNEAQ in the germline V gene (reference sequence). This CDR3 is built from 13 residues.

The chain has TRBV3-1 (or the pseudogene TRBV3-2) and TRBJ1-1; D remains unclear. The ends were cut back, 1 base at V and 1 base at J, with 7 bases in the middle. This CDR3 region has 14 residues. Per the germline V gene, CDR1 is LGHDT and CDR2 is YNNKEL (reference sequence). The CDR3 is CASSQGQENTEAFF. CDR3 nucleotides: TGTGCCAGCAGCCAAGGCCAGGAGAACACTGAAGCTTTCTTT.

The V gene is TRBV18, the J gene TRBJ2-3, with D possibly matching TRBD1 (5 bases). This CDR3 comprises 15 residues. CDR1 is KGHSH and CDR2 is LQKENI in the germline V gene. Trimming removed 2 bases at V and 0 bases at J, with 9 bases between. In DNA form, the CDR3 reads TGTGCCAGCTCACCAAGGACAAGTAGCACAGATACGCAGTATTTT. This translates into CASSPRTSSTDTQYF.

This chain links TRBV3-1 (or the pseudogene TRBV3-2) with TRBJ1-1; the match to TRBD1 covers 8 bases. The germline gives CDR1 LGHDT, CDR2 YNNKEL (reference sequence). CDR3 size: 14 residues. V lost 4 bases, J lost 6 bases, and 7 bases stayed unmatched. The CDR3 bases are TGTGCCAGCAGCCGTGACAGGGGACTTCCTGAAGCTTTCTTT. Its translation is CASSRDRGLPEAFF.

The J gene is TRBJ2-7, the V gene TRBV6-1; TRBD1 is a possible D gene (5 bases). The CDR3 covers 14 residues. V lost 0 bases to trimming and J lost 0 bases, with 6 bases between them. CDR1 is MNHNS, CDR2 SASEGT, per germline. CDR3 nucleotides: TGTGCCAGCAGTGAAGCGACAGCCTCCTACGAGCAGTACTTC. Amino acids: CASSEATASYEQYF.

In this sample, this clone turned up a few times. The CDR3 sequence is CASSLQINYGYTF. Written as DNA, the CDR3 is TGTGCCAGCAGTTTACAGATAAACTATGGCTACACCTTC. The rearrangement joins TRBV12-3 or TRBV12-4 to TRBJ1-2; D is unresolved. The CDR3 is 13 residues long. V lost 2 bases and J lost 2, with 6 bases in between.

The sample holds a few counts of this clone. The V call is TRBV30, the J call TRBJ2-1; the D gene is possibly TRBD2 (6 bases). Between the trimmed V and J ends, which lost 2 bases and 12 bases, there was a span of 23 bases. Looked up from germline, CDR1 is GTSNPN and CDR2 is SVGIG (reference sequence). The CDR3 is 15 amino acids. CDR3 sequence (DNA): TGTGCCTGGAGTTGGACGGCCAGCGACGGGGGTGGGCAGTTCTTC. Translated: CAWSWTASDGGGQFF.

The V gene is TRBV5-1, the J gene TRBJ2-1, with a weak D call TRBD2 (7 bases). Germline lookup yields CDR1 SGHRS and CDR2 YFSETQ. CDR3 length equals 18 residues. V lost 5 bases to trimming and J lost 2 bases, with 23 bases between them. The CDR3 is CASRGGTNLLGPYNEQFF. The CDR3 DNA is TGCGCCAGCAGGGGGGGGACAAATTTGCTCGGTCCCTACAATGAGCAGTTCTTC.

The V and J genes are TRBV19 and TRBJ2-3, with TRBD2 as a possible D gene (5 bases). Trimming left V 6 bases short and J 0 bases short, with 7 bases between. The CDR3 runs to 13 residues. Germline V gene lookup returns CDR1 LNHDA and CDR2 SQIVND (reference sequence). In nucleotides, the CDR3 is TGTGCCAGTAGACCGGGGAGCACAGATACGCAGTATTTT. Its translation is CASRPGSTDTQYF.

This clone was seen just once. The chain recombines TRBV10-1 with TRBJ2-1; 8 positions match TRBD2. There are 13 residues in the CDR3. From germline, CDR1 is WNHNN and CDR2 SYGVQD (reference sequence). With V trimmed by 4 bases and J by 13 bases, 9 bases remained unmatched. CDR3 protein: CASSGRAAGDQFF. The DNA for the CDR3 is TGCGCCAGCAGTGGAAGAGCAGCGGGGGATCAGTTCTTC.

The V and J genes are TRBV4-1 and TRBJ2-7; D is perhaps TRBD1 (6 bases). V shed 4 bases and J shed 4 bases, with 14 bases lying between them. Looked up from germline, CDR1 is MGHRA and CDR2 is YSYEKL. CDR3 length: 14 residues. CDR3 bases: TGCGCCAGCAGCCCCGCCCAGAGGGGGTACGAGCAGTACTTC. Protein sequence: CASSPAQRGYEQYF.

This clone was detected only once. The chain links TRBV15 to TRBJ2-7; possibly TRBD1 for D (5 bases). V was pared by 0 bases and J by 2 bases, with 8 bases between. CDR1 LNHNV and CDR2 YYDKDF come from the germline V gene (reference sequence). CDR3 length: 14 residues. CDR3 DNA sequence: TGTGCCACCAGCAGAGAGGCGACAGCCTACGAGCAGTACTTC. It encodes CATSREATAYEQYF.

The chain recombines TRBV18 with TRBJ1-1; 7 bases align to TRBD1. CDR1 and CDR2 (germline): KGHSH, LQKENI. J lost 1 base, V lost 1 base, and 6 bases had no gene match. CDR3 length: 16 residues. The CDR3 nucleotides read TGTGCCAGCTCACCACAATCGGGACAGAGGAACACTGAAGCTTTCTTT. It specifies CASSPQSGQRNTEAFF.

This clone was found once. This chain connects TRBV5-1 to TRBJ2-5; TRBD1 aligns across 10 bases. The CDR3 sequence is 15 residues long. J was trimmed by 2 bases and V by 4 bases; bases with no gene match: 5. CDR1 and CDR2 (germline): SGHRS, YFSETQ. CDR3: CASSPSGQGQETQYF. DNA of the CDR3: TGCGCCAGCAGCCCCTCGGGACAGGGGCAAGAGACCCAGTACTTC.

This chain's CDR3 is CASSPLLAGRPYEQYF. DNA for the CDR3: TGTGCCAGCAGCCCTCTTCTAGCGGGGCGCCCCTACGAGCAGTACTTC. This chain connects TRBV7-2 to TRBJ2-7; 9 positions match TRBD2. The germline gives CDR1 SGHTA, CDR2 FQGNSA. CDR3 length: 16 amino acids. V shed 5 bases, J shed 2 bases, and the junction held 10 bases outside the gene matches.

The rearrangement uses TRBV30 and TRBJ2-1; 7 bases are shared with TRBD1. Germline assignment: CDR1 GTSNPN and CDR2 SVGIG (reference sequence). The trim removed 2 bases at V and 3 bases at J, leaving 4 bases unmatched. There are 14 residues in the CDR3. Here the CDR3 reads CAWSLNRGYNEQFF. The CDR3 DNA reads as TGTGCCTGGAGTCTGAACAGGGGCTACAATGAGCAGTTCTTC.

The rearrangement uses TRBV7-5 and TRBJ1-3; the tabulated D call, TRBD1, remains unverified against the DNA. TRBV7-5 counts as a pseudogene. The CDR3 extends over 16 amino acids. The CDR3 bases are TGTGCCAGAAGCCCTAAGACAGAATCCCAAGAAAACACCATATATTTT. Residues: CARSPKTESQENTIYF.

This clone was picked up a small number of times. The chain joins TRBV6-6 to TRBJ2-7; 15 nucleotides match TRBD2. V was clipped by 5 bases and J by 4 bases; unmatched bases: 9. CDR1 is MNHNY and CDR2 is SVGAGI in the germline V gene (reference sequence). The CDR3 length is 17 residues. Written as DNA, the CDR3 is TGTGCCAGCAGTCGGACTAGCGGGGGGGCCATCGGGTACGAGCAGTACTTC. This codes for CASSRTSGGAIGYEQYF.

CDR3: CASSLLGRTQESTYGYTF. The CDR3 DNA reads TGTGCCAGCAGCCTACTGGGAAGGACACAGGAGTCTACCTATGGCTACACCTTC. This chain uses TRBV5-6 with TRBJ1-2; a possible D gene is TRBD1 (5 bases). The CDR3 extends over 18 amino acids. CDR1 is SGHDT and CDR2 is YYEEEE in the germline V gene. Trimming left V 4 bases short and J 4 bases short, with 26 bases between.

The CDR3 DNA reads TGTGCCAGCAGTGATACCTCAGGGCAAGGGACTGAAGCTTTCTTT. This sequence encodes CASSDTSGQGTEAFF. The chain recombines TRBV6-4 with TRBJ1-1; the D gene is possibly TRBD1 (5 bases). This CDR3 spans 15 amino acids. Trimming removed 3 bases at V and 5 bases at J, with 16 bases between. Germline loops: CDR1 MRHNA, CDR2 SNTAGT.

The genes are TRBV28 and TRBJ1-6; 7 bases are shared with TRBD1. CDR1 MDHEN and CDR2 SYDVKM come from the germline V gene. The CDR3 extends over 15 amino acids. After removal of 3 bases from V and 6 bases from J, the junction contained 5 bases not matched to a gene. The CDR3 sequence is CASSLRDSLNSPLHF. The DNA for the CDR3 is TGTGCCAGCAGTTTGAGGGACAGCCTTAATTCACCCCTCCACTTT.

This chain uses TRBV2 with TRBJ2-3; maybe TRBD2 (6 bases). Trimming left V 4 bases short and J 4 bases short, with 12 bases between. Germline CDR1 SNHLY, CDR2 FYNNEI. CDR3 length: 14 amino acids. Here the CDR3 DNA reads TGTGCCAGCAGTGTGGGACTGACGTCAGATACGCAGTATTTT. It encodes CASSVGLTSDTQYF.

This rearrangement joins TRBV19 to TRBJ2-3; 9 positions agree with TRBD2. In germline, CDR1 is LNHDA, CDR2 SQIVND (reference sequence). This CDR3 is 15 amino acids long. J lost 5 bases, V lost 6 bases, and 9 bases had no gene match. As DNA, the CDR3 is TGTGCCAGTAGGTTGCGGGGGGGCGTTGGAGATACGCAGTATTTT. It is translated as CASRLRGGVGDTQYF.